This TCR beta chain emerged from a study of blood T cells in healthy people across ages. This CDR3 is built from 14 residues. The V segment lost 1 base and the J segment 4 bases; nucleotides outside the gene matches: 2. Germline-derived CDR1 and CDR2 are SQVTM and ANQGSEA. This clonotype was detected many times. Next came a second PCR, run for about 6 to 12 cycles, which used a sample-barcoded 5' primer along with a J-beta primer mix. One entry per CDR3 protein results from TCRdb running MiXCR on the 5' RACE reads. The repertoire holds 1.8 million or so distinct CDR3 sequences, with around 40% as singletons.

The sample comprised blood. This sequence originates from a human donor in good health. This chain joins TRBV29-1 and TRBJ2-3, with TRBD1 identical over 10 bases. The CDR3, as DNA: TGCAGCGTTGAAGGGGGGACAGGGGCAGATACGCAGTATTTT. Amino acids: CSVEGGTGADTQYF.